The clone carrying this T cell receptor (beta chain) appeared many times. Antigen specificity is unknown. This sample was taken from a study of T cells after yellow fever vaccination. Study results and limitations: The secondary response peaked faster, at day 5 versus 15, but was weaker.

The germline CDR1 and CDR2 sequences are SEHNR and FQNEAQ (reference sequence). V lost 3 bases, J lost 4 bases, and 12 bases lay in between. The length of the CDR3 is 14 residues. One entry per CDR3 protein, called by TCRdb with MiXCR from the 5' RACE reads. The sample has more than 90,000 distinct CDR3 sequences; around 7.2% are singletons. The clonotype was recovered from a young man who received the YFV17D yellow fever vaccine. This specimen was CD4+ T cells sorted from PBMCs, taken roughly 47 days after the first yellow fever vaccination. The chain links TRBV7-9 to TRBJ1-2; no reliable D call. DNA for the CDR3: TGTGCCAGCAGCTTTTCAACAGAAAGCTATGGCTACACCTTC. Its protein is CASSFSTESYGYTF. The entire variable domain, with the rest obtained from reference TRBV7-9 and TRBJ1-2, is as follows: DTGVSQNPRHKITKRGQNVTFRCDPISEHNRLYWYRQTLGQGPEFLTYFQNEAQLEKSRLLSDRFSAERPKGSFSTLEIQRTEQGDSAMYLCASSFSTESYGYTFGSGTRLTVV.